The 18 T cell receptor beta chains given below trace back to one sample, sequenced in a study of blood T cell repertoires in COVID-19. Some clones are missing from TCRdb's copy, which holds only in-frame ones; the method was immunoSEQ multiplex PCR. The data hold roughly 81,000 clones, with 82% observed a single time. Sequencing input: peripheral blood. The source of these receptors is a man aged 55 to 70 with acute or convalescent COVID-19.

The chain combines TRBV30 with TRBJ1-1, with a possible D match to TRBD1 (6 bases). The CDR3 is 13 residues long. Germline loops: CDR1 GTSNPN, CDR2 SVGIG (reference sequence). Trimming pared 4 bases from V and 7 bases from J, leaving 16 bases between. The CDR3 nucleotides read TGTGCCTGGATCCTTATGGGGGCCGGTGAAGCTTTCTTT. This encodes CAWILMGAGEAFF.

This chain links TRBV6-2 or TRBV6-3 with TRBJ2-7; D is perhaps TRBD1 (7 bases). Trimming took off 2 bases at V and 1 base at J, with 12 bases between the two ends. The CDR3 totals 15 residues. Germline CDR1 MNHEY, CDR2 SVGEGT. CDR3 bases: TGTGCCAGCAGTTACGAGGGGGCGGGGTCCTACGAGCAGTACTTC. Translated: CASSYEGAGSYEQYF.

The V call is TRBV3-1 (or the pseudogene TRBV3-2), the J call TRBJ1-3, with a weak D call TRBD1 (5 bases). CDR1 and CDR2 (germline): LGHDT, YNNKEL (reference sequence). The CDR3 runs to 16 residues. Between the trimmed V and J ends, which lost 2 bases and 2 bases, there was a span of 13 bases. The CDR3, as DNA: TGTGCCAGCAGCCAAACGGGGGTAGGACCTGGAAACACCATATATTTT. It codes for CASSQTGVGPGNTIYF.

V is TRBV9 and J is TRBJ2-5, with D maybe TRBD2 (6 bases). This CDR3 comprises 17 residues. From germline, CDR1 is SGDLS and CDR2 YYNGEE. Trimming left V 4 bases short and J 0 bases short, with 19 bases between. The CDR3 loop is CASSRDFAASYQETQYF. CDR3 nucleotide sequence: TGTGCCAGCAGCCGGGACTTCGCCGCTTCGTACCAAGAGACCCAGTACTTC.

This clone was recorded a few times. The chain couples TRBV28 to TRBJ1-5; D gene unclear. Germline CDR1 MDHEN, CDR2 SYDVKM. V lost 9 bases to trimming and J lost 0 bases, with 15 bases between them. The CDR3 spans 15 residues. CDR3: CASFSVSRSNQPQHF. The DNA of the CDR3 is TGTGCCAGTTTTAGTGTGTCGCGTAGCAATCAGCCCCAGCATTTT.

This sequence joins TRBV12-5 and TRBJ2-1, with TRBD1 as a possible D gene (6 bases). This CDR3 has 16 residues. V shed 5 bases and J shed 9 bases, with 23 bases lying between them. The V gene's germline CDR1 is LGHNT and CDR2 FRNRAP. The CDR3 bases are TGTGCTAGTGGTAAAGAGTTTGGACAGTTAGTAAGTGAGCAGTTCTTC. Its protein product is CASGKEFGQLVSEQFF.

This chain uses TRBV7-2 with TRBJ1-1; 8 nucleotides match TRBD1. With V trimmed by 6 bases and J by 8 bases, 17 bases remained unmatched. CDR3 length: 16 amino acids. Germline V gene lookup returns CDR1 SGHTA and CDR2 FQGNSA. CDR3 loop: CASRFGTGPSAQEAFF. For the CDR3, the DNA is TGTGCCAGCAGATTCGGGACAGGTCCCTCCGCGCAGGAAGCTTTCTTT.

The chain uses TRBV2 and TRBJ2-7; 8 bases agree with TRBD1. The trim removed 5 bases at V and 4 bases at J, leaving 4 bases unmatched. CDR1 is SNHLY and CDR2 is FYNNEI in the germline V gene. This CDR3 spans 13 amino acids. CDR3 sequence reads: CASSIQGAYEQYF. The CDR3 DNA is TGTGCCAGCAGTATCCAGGGGGCGTACGAGCAGTACTTC.

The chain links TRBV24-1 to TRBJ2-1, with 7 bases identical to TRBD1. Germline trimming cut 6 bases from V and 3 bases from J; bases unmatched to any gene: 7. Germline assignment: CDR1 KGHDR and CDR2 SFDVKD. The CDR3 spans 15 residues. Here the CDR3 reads CATSKRQGYYNEQFF. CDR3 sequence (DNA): TGTGCCACCAGTAAAAGACAGGGATACTACAATGAGCAGTTCTTC.

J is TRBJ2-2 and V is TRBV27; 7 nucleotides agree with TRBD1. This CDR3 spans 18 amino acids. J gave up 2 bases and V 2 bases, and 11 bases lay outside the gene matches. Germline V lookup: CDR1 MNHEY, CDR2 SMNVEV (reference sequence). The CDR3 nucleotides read TGTGCCAGCAGTTTAAAAAGGGGGCGAGCGGTTAACACCGGGGAGCTGTTTTTT. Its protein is CASSLKRGRAVNTGELFF.

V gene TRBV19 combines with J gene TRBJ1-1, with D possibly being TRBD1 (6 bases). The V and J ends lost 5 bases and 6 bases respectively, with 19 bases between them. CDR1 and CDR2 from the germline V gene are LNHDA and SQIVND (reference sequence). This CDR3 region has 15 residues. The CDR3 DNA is TGTGCCAGTAGTTCTGGACGGGGGGGCACAGCTGAAGCTTTCTTT. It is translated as CASSSGRGGTAEAFF.

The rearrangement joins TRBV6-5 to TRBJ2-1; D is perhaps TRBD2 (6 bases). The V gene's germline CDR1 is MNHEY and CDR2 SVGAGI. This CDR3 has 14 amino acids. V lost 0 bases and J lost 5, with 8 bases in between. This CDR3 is CASSYSRRDNEQFF. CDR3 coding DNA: TGTGCCAGCAGTTACTCGAGGAGGGACAATGAGCAGTTCTTC.

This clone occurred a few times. The CDR3 coding sequence is TGTGCCAGCAGCCACTTAGCGGGAGTCTACGAGCAGTACTTC. Amino acids: CASSHLAGVYEQYF. The chain uses TRBV14 and TRBJ2-7, with 9 bases matching TRBD2. Looked up from germline, CDR1 is SGHDN and CDR2 is FVKESK. The length of the CDR3 is 14 residues. V gave up 3 bases and J gave up 3 bases; unmatched junction bases: 3.

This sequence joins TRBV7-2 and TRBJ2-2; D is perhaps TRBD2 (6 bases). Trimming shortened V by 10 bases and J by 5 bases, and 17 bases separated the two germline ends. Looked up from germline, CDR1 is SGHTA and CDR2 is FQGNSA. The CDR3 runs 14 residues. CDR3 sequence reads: CATLGPRGTGELFF. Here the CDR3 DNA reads TGTGCCACCCTGGGACCTCGGGGGACCGGGGAGCTGTTTTTT.

The CDR3 spells CASSQGLVPEQYF. CDR3 in DNA: TGTGCCAGCAGCCAGGGACTAGTCCCCGAGCAGTACTTC. This chain links TRBV5-5 with TRBJ2-7, with 8 bases matching TRBD2. V was pared by 4 bases and J by 6 bases, with 6 bases of the junction left unmatched. CDR3 length: 13 amino acids. The germline gives CDR1 SGHKS, CDR2 YYEKEE (reference sequence). Full variable domain (rest looked up from reference TRBV5-5 and TRBJ2-7): DAGVTQSPTHLIKTRGQQVTLRCSPISGHKSVSWYQQVLGQGPQFIFQYYEKEERGRGNFPDRFSARQFPNYSSELNVNALLLGDSALYLCASSQGLVPEQYFGPGTRLTVT.

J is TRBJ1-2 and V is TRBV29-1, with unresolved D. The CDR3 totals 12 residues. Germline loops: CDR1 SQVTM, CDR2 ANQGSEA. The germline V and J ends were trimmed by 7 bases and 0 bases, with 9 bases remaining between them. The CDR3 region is CSAHTPNYGYTF. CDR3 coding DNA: TGCAGCGCGCACACCCCTAACTATGGCTACACCTTC.

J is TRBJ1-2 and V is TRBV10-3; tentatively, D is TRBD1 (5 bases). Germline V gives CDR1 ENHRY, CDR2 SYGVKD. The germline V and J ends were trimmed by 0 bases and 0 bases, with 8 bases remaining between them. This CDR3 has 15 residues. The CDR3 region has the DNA TGTGCCATCAGTGAGTCGAGGGACTCTAACTATGGCTACACCTTC. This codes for CAISESRDSNYGYTF.

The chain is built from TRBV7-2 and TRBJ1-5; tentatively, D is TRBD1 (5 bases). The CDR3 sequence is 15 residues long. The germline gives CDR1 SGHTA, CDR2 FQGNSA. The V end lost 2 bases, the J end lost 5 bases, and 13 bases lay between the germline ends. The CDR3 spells CASSLQTASYQPQHF. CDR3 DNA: TGTGCCAGCAGCTTACAGACAGCCAGCTATCAGCCCCAGCATTTT.